Below are 12 T cell receptor beta chains sequenced from a single sample in a study of blood T cell repertoires in COVID-19. The repertoire was sequenced with immunoSEQ multiplex PCR; TCRdb's copy has only in-frame clones and lacks some. The sample consists of over 200,000 clones, approximately 87% of them appearing once. Sequenced: peripheral blood. These receptors were obtained from a woman in her 70s with active or convalescent COVID-19.

The J gene is TRBJ2-3, the V gene TRBV14; 11 bases agree with TRBD2. CDR1 SGHDN and CDR2 FVKESK come from the germline V gene. V shed 2 bases and J 7 bases; nucleotides not matched to a gene: 5. The CDR3 totals 15 residues. CDR3 bases: TGTGCCAGCAGCCAAAGGCCTAGCGGGAGGAATACGCAGTATTTT. It encodes CASSQRPSGRNTQYF. Full variable domain (missing parts from reference TRBV14 and TRBJ2-3): EAGVTQFPSHSVIEKGQTVTLRCDPISGHDNLYWYRRVMGKEIKFLLHFVKESKQDESGMPNNRFLAERTGGTYSTLKVQPAELEDSGVYFCASSQRPSGRNTQYFGPGTRLTVL.

This chain uses TRBV3-1 (or the pseudogene TRBV3-2) with TRBJ1-5; 11 bases fit TRBD1. This CDR3 has 18 residues. Looked up from germline, CDR1 is LGHDT and CDR2 is YNNKEL (reference sequence). The junction had 9 bases not matched to a gene; V was cut back by 1 base and J by 4 bases. The CDR3 is CASSQVHPGTGGNQPQHF. CDR3 in DNA: TGTGCCAGCAGCCAAGTCCACCCCGGGACAGGGGGAAATCAGCCCCAGCATTTT.

As for this clone: This specimen includes other DNA sequences encoding the same CDR3. The V gene is TRBV5-1, the J gene TRBJ1-3; 7 positions agree with TRBD1. The germline V gene has CDR1 SGHRS and CDR2 YFSETQ. Trimming took 0 bases from V and 2 from J; bases not matched to a gene: 2. This CDR3 contains 15 residues. The CDR3 DNA sequence: TGCGCCAGCAGCTTGGGGCAGGGGGCTGGAAACACCATATATTTT. Translated: CASSLGQGAGNTIYF.

The chain employs TRBV6-5 and TRBJ1-1, with D uncertain. The CDR3 has 11 residues. The germline V and J ends were trimmed by 8 bases and 6 bases, with 10 bases remaining between them. Germline-derived CDR1 and CDR2 are MNHEY and SVGAGI. The CDR3 DNA follows: TGTGCCAGCGGCGGGAATGCTGAAGCTTTCTTT. Translating it yields CASGGNAEAFF.

This rearrangement joins TRBV7-8 to TRBJ1-1; 7 nucleotides line up with TRBD1. The CDR3 covers 15 residues. Germline CDR1 SGHVS, CDR2 FQNEAQ. The ends lost 5 bases at V and 0 bases at J; junction bases unmatched: 6. CDR3 nucleotides: TGTGCCAGCAGCGGGGGGACAGAGATGAACACTGAAGCTTTCTTT. It specifies CASSGGTEMNTEAFF.

J is TRBJ1-1 and V is TRBV30; D perhaps matches TRBD1 (5 bases). Germline V CDR1 and CDR2: GTSNPN, SVGIG (reference sequence). V lost 3 bases, J lost 10 bases, and 12 bases lay in between. This CDR3 has 11 amino acids. This CDR3 reads CAWRGLGVAFF. DNA for the CDR3: TGTGCCTGGAGGGGGTTAGGGGTAGCTTTCTTT.

This rearrangement joins TRBV7-2 to TRBJ1-2; TRBD1 agrees at 7 bases. The germline CDR1 and CDR2 sequences are SGHTA and FQGNSA. This CDR3 comprises 15 residues. V dropped 1 base and J dropped 6; count of bases not matched to a gene: 8. CDR3 sequence (DNA): TGTGCCAGCAGCTTAGGGCGGGACAGAAAAAATGGCTACACCTTC. Protein: CASSLGRDRKNGYTF.

This chain joins TRBV12-3 or TRBV12-4 and TRBJ2-7; D is perhaps TRBD2 (6 bases). The CDR3 sequence is 12 residues long. Trimming took 6 bases from V and 7 from J, leaving 13 bases between them. This CDR3 reads CASRLTAGEQYF. In nucleotides, the CDR3 is TGTGCCAGCAGGTTAACTGCGGGAGAGCAGTACTTC.

V gene TRBV7-3 combines with J gene TRBJ2-3; tentative D call: TRBD2 (6 bases). The germline V gene encodes CDR1 SGHTA and CDR2 FQGTGA. The V end lost 4 bases, the J end lost 1 base, and 12 bases lay between the germline ends. This CDR3 contains 15 residues. The CDR3 nucleotides read TGTGCCAGCAGCTCCCTAGGCGGGGGCACAGATACGCAGTATTTT. As protein: CASSSLGGGTDTQYF.

The J gene is TRBJ1-2, the V gene TRBV5-1; 7 bases line up with TRBD1. The V gene end was trimmed by 7 bases and the J gene end by 4 bases; junction bases not matched to a gene: 7. This CDR3 region has 13 residues. The germline V gene has CDR1 SGHRS and CDR2 YFSETQ. CDR3 in amino acids: CASGTVEIYGYTF. The CDR3 DNA sequence: TGCGCCAGCGGGACAGTGGAGATCTATGGCTACACCTTC. The entire variable domain, with the rest obtained from reference TRBV5-1 and TRBJ1-2, is as follows: KAGVTQTPRYLIKTRGQQVTLSCSPISGHRSVSWYQQTPGQGLQFLFEYFSETQRNKGNFPGRFSGRQFSNSRSEMNVSTLELGDSALYLCASGTVEIYGYTFGSGTRLTVV.

The table lists this clone with a count of one. This chain uses TRBV18 with TRBJ2-1; 8 bases line up with TRBD2. The ends lost 2 bases at V and 3 bases at J; junction bases unmatched: 3. Germline V gene sequence: CDR1 KGHSH, CDR2 LQKENI. The length of the CDR3 is 15 residues. The chain's CDR3 is CASSPVTSVYNEQFF. The CDR3 DNA follows: TGTGCCAGCTCACCAGTGACTAGCGTCTACAATGAGCAGTTCTTC.

The V and J genes are TRBV14 and TRBJ2-1; 8 bases map to TRBD2. The trim removed 2 bases at V and 4 bases at J, leaving 4 bases unmatched. Germline CDR1 is SGHDN and CDR2 is FVKESK. The CDR3 totals 15 residues. The DNA of the CDR3 is TGTGCCAGCAGCCAACCGAGCGGGGGATACAATGAGCAGTTCTTC. This translates into CASSQPSGGYNEQFF.